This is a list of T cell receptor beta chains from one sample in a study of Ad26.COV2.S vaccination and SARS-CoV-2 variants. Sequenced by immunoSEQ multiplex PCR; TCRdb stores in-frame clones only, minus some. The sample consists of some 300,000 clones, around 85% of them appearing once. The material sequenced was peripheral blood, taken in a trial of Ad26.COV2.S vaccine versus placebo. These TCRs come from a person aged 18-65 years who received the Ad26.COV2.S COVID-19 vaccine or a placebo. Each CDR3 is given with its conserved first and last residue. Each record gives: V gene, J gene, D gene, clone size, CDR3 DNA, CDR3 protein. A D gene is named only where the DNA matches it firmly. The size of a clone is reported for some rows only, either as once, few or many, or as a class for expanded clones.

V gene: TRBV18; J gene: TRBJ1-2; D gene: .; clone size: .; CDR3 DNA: TGTGCCAGCTCATTGAGTGGGGGCAACGATGGCTACACCTTC; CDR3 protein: CASSLSGGNDGYTF
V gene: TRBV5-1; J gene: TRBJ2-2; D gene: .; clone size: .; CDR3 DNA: TGCGCCAGCAGCCGGGACCCCGGGGAGCTGTTTTTT; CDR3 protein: CASSRDPGELFF
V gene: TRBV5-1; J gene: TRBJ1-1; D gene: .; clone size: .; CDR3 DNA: TGCGCCAGCCGTGGAGTCACTGAAGCTTTCTTT; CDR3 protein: CASRGVTEAFF
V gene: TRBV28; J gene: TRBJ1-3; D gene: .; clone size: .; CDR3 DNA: TGTGCCAGCAGTTTTCTTTTCAGGGGAACCTCTGGAAACACCATATATTTT; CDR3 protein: CASSFLFRGTSGNTIYF
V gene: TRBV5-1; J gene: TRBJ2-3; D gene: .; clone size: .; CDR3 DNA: TGCGCCAGCAGCACCCTTTGGGCGCGGGCCACAGATACGCAGTATTTT; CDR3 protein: CASSTLWARATDTQYF
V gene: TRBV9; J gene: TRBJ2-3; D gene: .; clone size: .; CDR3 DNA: TGTGCCAGCAGCACCGAATACCCCACAGATACGCAGTATTTT; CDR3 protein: CASSTEYPTDTQYF
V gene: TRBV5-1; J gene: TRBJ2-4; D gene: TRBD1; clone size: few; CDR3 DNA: TGCGCCAGCAGCGTATACGGGACAGGGGATTTAGTTGTCAAAAACATTCAGTACTTC; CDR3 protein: CASSVYGTGDLVVKNIQYF
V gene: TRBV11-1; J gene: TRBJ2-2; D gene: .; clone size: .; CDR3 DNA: TGTGCCAGCAGCTTAGCCGAGACCGGGGAGCTGTTTTTT; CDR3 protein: CASSLAETGELFF
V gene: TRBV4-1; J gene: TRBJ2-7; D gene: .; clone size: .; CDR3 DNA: TGCGCCAGCAGCCAAGTACCGCAAACGAACTCCTACGAGCAGTACTTC; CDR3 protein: CASSQVPQTNSYEQYF
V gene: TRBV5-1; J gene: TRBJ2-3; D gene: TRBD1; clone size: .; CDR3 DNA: TGCGCCAGCAGCTTGGCCTTCCCCCGGGACAGTTACACAGATACGCAGTATTTT; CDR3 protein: CASSLAFPRDSYTDTQYF
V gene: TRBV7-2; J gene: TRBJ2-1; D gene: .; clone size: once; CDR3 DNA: TGTGCCAGCAGCTTAGTAGTTCAGGGAGGAAATGAGCAGTTCTTC; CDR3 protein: CASSLVVQGGNEQFF
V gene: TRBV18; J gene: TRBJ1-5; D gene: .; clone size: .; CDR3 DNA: TGTGCCAGCTCACCGAGGGCAGGCAACAATCAGCCCCAGCATTTT; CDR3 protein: CASSPRAGNNQPQHF
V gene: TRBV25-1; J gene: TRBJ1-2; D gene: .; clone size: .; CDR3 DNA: TGTGCCAGCGCGGCTGGGGTCGGACCTCTCTACACCTTC; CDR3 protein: CASAAGVGPLYTF
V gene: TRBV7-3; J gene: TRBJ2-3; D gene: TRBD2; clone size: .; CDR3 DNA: TGTGCCAGCAGCTTTAGCGGGGGGGAAGATACGCAGTATTTT; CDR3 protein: CASSFSGGEDTQYF
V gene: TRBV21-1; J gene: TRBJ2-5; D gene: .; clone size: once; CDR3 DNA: TGTGCCAGCACCCCACCGACAGGGGTCGGAATCGGGGAGACCCAGTACTTC; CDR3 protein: CASTPPTGVGIGETQYF
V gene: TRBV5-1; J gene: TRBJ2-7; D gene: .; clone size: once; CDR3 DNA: TGCGCCAGCGGAAGGACAGAGCCCTACGAGCAGTACTTC; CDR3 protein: CASGRTEPYEQYF
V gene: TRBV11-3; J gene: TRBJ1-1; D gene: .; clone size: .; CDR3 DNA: TGTGCCAGCAGCCCAAAACCGACGGCCACTGAAGCTTTCTTT; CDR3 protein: CASSPKPTATEAFF
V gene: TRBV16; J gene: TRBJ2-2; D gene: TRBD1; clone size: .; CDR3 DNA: TGTGCCAGCAGCCAATCGGGACAGGGGAGGACCGGGGAGCTGTTTTTT; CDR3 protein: CASSQSGQGRTGELFF
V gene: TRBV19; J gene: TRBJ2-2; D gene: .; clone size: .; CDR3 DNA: TGTGCCAGTAGTATTCTTCTAGGGGGTGGGTCTACCGGGGAGCTGTTTTTT; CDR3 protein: CASSILLGGGSTGELFF
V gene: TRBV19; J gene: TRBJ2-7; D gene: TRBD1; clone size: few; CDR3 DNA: TGTGCCAGTAGTATAAGGGACAGCTCCTACGAGCAGTACTTC; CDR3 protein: CASSIRDSSYEQYF
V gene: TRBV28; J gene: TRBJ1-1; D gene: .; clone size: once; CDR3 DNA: TGTGCCAGCAGGAGACCGGGACGAGATGAAGCTTTCTTT; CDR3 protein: CASRRPGRDEAFF
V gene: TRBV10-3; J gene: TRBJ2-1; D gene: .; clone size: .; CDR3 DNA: TGTGCCATCAGCCCCGGGACCCAAAACAATGAGCAGTTCTTC; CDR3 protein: CAISPGTQNNEQFF
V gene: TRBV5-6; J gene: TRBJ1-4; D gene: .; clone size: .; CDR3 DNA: TGTGCCAGCAGCTTCACCGAAACTAATGAAAAACTGTTTTTT; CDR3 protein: CASSFTETNEKLFF
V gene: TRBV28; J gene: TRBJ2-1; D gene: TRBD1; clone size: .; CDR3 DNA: TGTGCCAGCAGTTGGACAGGGAGGTACAATGAGCAGTTCTTC; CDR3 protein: CASSWTGRYNEQFF
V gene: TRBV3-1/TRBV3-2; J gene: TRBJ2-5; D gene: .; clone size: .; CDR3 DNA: TGTGCCAGCACGACGGGCCGGGAGACCCAGTACTTC; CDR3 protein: CASTTGRETQYF
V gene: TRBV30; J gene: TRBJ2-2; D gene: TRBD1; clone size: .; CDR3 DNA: TGTGCCGGGGGACAGGTGAACACCGGGGAGCTGTTTTTT; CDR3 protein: CAGGQVNTGELFF
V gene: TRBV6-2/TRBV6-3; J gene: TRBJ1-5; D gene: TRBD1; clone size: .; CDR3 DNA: TGTGCCAGCAGTTACAGGACAGGCCATAGCAATCAGCCCCAGCATTTT; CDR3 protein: CASSYRTGHSNQPQHF
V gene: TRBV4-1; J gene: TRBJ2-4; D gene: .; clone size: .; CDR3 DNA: TGCGCCAGCAGCCAAGAATCAGTAGCCAAAAACATTCAGTACTTC; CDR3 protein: CASSQESVAKNIQYF
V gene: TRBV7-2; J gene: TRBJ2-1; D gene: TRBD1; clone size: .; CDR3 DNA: TGTGCCAGCAGCTTAGCGAACAGGGGTAATGAGCAGTTCTTC; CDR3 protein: CASSLANRGNEQFF
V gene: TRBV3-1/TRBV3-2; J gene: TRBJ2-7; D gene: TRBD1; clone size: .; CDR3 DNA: TGTGCCAGCAGCCCATTCTCTCAGGGGGCGAGCTCCTACGAGCAGTACTTC; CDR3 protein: CASSPFSQGASSYEQYF
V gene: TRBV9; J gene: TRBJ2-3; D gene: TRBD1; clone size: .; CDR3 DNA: TGTGCCAGCAGCGCCTCGGACAGGGGGAGGACAGATACGCAGTATTTT; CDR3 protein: CASSASDRGRTDTQYF
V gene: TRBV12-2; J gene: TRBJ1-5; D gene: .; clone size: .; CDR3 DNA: TGTGCAAGTCGCTTACCTCCGTCAGCAGGGCCCAATCAGCCCCAGCATTTT; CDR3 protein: CASRLPPSAGPNQPQHF
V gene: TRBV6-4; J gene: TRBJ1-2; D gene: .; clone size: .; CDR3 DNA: TGTGCCAGCAGTCAAGACGGCCTTAGGGGCTACACCTTC; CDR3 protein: CASSQDGLRGYTF
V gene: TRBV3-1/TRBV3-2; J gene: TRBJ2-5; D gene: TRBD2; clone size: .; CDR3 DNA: TGTGCCAGCAGTTTGGGCGGGGGGGTCATGGAGACCCAGTACTTC; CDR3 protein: CASSLGGGVMETQYF
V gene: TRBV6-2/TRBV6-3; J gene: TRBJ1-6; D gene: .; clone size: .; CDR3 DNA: TGTGCCAGCAGTTCGGGACACTTTCCGGCCCTCCACTTT; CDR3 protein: CASSSGHFPALHF
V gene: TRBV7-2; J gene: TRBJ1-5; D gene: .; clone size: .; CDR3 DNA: TGTGCCAGCAGCTTAGCGCTTAGAGATAGCAATCAGCCCCAGCATTTT; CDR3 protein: CASSLALRDSNQPQHF
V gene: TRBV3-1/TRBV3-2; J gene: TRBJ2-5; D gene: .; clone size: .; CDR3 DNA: TGTGCCAGCAGCCAATCATTAGAGACCCAGTACTTC; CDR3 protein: CASSQSLETQYF
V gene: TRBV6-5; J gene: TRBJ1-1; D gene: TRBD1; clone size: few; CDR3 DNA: TGTGCCAGCAGAGAGACAGGGCGGGGGAACACTGAAGCTTTCTTT; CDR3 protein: CASRETGRGNTEAFF
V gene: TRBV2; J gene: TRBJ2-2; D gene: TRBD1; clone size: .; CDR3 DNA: TGTGCCAGCACCGTTGACAGGGGGTCCGGGGAGCTGTTTTTT; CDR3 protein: CASTVDRGSGELFF
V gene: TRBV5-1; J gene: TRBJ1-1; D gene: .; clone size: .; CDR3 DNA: TGCGCCAGCAGCTTGGGACACAACATGAACACTGAAGCTTTCTTT; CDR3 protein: CASSLGHNMNTEAFF
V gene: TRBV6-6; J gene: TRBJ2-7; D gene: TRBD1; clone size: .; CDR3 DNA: TGTGCCAGCAGTAACGACAGGGGTTGGGGTGAGCAGTACTTC; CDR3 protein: CASSNDRGWGEQYF
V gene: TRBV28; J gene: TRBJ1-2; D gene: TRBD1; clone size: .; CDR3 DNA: TGTGCCAGCAGTTTAGGGGGGACACAGGGGGCGGTTGGCTACACCTTC; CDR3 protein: CASSLGGTQGAVGYTF
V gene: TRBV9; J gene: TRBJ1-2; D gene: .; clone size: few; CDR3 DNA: TGTGCCAGCAGCGTAGATCCTCTCTATGGCTACACCTTC; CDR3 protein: CASSVDPLYGYTF
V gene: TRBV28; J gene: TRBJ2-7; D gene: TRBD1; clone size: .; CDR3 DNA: TGTGCCAGCAGTCAAATCGACAGGGAACACGAGCAGTACTTC; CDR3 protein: CASSQIDREHEQYF
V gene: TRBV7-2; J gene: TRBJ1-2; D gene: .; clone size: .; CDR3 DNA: TGTGCCAGCAGCTCACGGGGGTATGACCGGACCCACTATGGCTACACCTTC; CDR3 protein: CASSSRGYDRTHYGYTF
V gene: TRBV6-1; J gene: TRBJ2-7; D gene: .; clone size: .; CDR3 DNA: TGTGCCAGCAGTGAAACTCCCAGGGCAGGCTACGAGCAGTACTTC; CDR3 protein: CASSETPRAGYEQYF
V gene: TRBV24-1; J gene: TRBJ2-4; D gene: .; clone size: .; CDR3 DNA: TGTGCCACCAAGGAGGGAATCCAAAACATTCAGTACTTC; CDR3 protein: CATKEGIQNIQYF
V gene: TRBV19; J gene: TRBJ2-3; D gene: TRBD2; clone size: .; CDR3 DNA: TGTGCCAGTAGTATCCTAGCGGGGGTATTGAGCACAGATACGCAGTATTTT; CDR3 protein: CASSILAGVLSTDTQYF
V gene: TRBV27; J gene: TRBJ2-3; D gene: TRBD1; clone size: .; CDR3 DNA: TGTGCCAGCAGTTCCGGACAGGGTCCAGATACGCAGTATTTT; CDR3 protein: CASSSGQGPDTQYF
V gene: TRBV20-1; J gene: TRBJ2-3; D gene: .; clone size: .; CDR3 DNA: TGCAGTGCTAGACAAGCAGATACGCAGTATTTT; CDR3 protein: CSARQADTQYF
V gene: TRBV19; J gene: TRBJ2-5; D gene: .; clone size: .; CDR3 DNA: TGTGCCAGTAGTAGCTTCCGGGACACCCAAGAGACCCAGTACTTC; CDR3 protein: CASSSFRDTQETQYF
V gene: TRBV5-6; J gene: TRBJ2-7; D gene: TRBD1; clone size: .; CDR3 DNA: TGTGCCAGCAGCTATGGACAGGGTGGCGAGCAGTACTTC; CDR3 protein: CASSYGQGGEQYF
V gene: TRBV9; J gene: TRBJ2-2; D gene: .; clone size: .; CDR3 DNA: TGTGCCAGCAGCGTAGCTGGGGTGAACACCGGGGAGCTGTTTTTT; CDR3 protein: CASSVAGVNTGELFF
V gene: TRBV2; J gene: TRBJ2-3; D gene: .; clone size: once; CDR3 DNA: TGTGCCAGCGGGGGGTGGAGGACAGATACGCAGTATTTT; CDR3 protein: CASGGWRTDTQYF
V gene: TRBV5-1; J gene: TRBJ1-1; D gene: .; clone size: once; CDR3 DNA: TGCGCCAGCAGTGGCGCAGCGAACACTGAAGCTTTCTTT; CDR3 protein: CASSGAANTEAFF
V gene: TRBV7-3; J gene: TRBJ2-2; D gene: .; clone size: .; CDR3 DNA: TGTGCCAGCAGCTTAGGGACGGGAAACACCGGGGAGCTGTTTTTT; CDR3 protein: CASSLGTGNTGELFF
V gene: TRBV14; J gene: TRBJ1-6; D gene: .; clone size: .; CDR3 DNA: TGTGCCAGCAGCCAAGTCGCGGTTTGGGGGAAAGGCTATAATTCACCCCTCCACTTT; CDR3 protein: CASSQVAVWGKGYNSPLHF
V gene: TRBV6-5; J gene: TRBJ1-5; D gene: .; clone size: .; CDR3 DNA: TGTGCCAGCAGTTACTCACGTAATCAGCCCCAGCATTTT; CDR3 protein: CASSYSRNQPQHF
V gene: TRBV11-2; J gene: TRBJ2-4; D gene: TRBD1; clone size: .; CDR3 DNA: TGTGCCAGCAGCTTATTGCCAGGGGGCCCCAAAAACATTCAGTACTTC; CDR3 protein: CASSLLPGGPKNIQYF
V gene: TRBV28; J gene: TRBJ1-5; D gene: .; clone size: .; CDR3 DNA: TGTGCCAGCAGTAAAGACAGGTGGAATCAGCCCCAGCATTTT; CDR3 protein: CASSKDRWNQPQHF